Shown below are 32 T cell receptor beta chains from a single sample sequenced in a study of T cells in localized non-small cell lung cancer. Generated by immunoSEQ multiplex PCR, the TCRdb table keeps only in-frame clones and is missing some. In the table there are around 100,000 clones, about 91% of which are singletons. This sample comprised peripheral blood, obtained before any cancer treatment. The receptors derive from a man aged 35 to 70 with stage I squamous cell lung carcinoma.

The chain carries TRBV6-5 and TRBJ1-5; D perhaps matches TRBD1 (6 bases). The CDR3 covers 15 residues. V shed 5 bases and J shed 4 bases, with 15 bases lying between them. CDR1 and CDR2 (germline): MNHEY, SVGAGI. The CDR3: CASSALQGRNQPQHF. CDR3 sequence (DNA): TGTGCCAGCAGTGCACTACAGGGACGGAATCAGCCCCAGCATTTT.

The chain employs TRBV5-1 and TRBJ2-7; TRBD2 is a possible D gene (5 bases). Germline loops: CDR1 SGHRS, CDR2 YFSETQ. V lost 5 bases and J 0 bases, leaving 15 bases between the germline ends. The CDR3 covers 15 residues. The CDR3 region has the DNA TGCGCCAGCAGAGCGAGCGGCGACTACTCCTACGAGCAGTACTTC. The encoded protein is CASRASGDYSYEQYF. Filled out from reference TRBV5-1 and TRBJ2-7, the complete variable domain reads KAGVTQTPRYLIKTRGQQVTLSCSPISGHRSVSWYQQTPGQGLQFLFEYFSETQRNKGNFPGRFSGRQFSNSRSEMNVSTLELGDSALYLCASRASGDYSYEQYFGPGTRLTVT.

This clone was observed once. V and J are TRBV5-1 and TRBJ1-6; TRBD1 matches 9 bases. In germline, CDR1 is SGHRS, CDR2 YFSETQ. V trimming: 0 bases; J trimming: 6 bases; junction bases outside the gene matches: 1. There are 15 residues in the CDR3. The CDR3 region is CASSLVDRGNSPLHF. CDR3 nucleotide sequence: TGCGCCAGCAGCTTGGTGGACAGGGGTAATTCACCCCTCCACTTT.

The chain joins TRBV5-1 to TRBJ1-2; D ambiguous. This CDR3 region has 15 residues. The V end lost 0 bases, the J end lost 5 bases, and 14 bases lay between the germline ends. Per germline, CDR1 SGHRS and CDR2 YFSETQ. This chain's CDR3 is CASSLEGRTGYGYTF. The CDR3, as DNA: TGCGCCAGCAGCTTGGAGGGCAGGACTGGGTATGGCTACACCTTC.

As DNA, the CDR3 is TGTGCCAGCCATTCAGGGTTTGAGGACACTGAAGCTTTCTTT. Translation: CASHSGFEDTEAFF. V is TRBV2 and J is TRBJ1-1, with a weak D call TRBD1 (5 bases). V was shortened by 8 bases and J by 3 bases, with 16 bases between the two germline ends. CDR3 length equals 14 residues. From germline, CDR1 is SNHLY and CDR2 FYNNEI.

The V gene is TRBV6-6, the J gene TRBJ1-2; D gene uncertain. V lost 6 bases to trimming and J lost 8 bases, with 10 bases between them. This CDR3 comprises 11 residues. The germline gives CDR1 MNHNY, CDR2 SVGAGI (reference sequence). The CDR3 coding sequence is TGTGCCAGCAGCGTCGGGAGGGGCTACACCTTC. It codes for CASSVGRGYTF.

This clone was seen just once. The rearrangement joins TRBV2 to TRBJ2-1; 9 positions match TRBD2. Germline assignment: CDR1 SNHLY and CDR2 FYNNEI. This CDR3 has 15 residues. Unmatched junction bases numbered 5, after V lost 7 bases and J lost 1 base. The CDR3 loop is CASIPGLASYNEQFF. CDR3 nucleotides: TGTGCCAGCATCCCGGGACTAGCTTCCTACAATGAGCAGTTCTTC.

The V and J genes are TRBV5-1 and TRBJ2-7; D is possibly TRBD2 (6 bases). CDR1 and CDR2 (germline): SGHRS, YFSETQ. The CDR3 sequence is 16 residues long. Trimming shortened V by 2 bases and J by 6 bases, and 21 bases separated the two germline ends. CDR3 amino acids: CASSFGGTNSYVEQYF. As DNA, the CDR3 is TGCGCCAGCAGCTTCGGGGGAACCAACTCTTACGTCGAGCAGTACTTC.

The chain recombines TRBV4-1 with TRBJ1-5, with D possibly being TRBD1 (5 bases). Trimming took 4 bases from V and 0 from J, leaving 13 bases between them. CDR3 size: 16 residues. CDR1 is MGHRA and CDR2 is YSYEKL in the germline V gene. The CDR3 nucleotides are TGCGCCAGCAGCCCTCGACGGGACCTTAGCAATCAGCCCCAGCATTTT. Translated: CASSPRRDLSNQPQHF.

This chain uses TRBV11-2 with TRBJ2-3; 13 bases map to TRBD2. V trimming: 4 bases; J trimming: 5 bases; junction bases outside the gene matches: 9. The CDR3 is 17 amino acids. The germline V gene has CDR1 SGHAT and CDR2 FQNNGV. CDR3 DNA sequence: TGTGCCAGCAGCTCCGTCCTACTAGCGGGGGGGCGAGATACGCAGTATTTT. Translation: CASSSVLLAGGRDTQYF.

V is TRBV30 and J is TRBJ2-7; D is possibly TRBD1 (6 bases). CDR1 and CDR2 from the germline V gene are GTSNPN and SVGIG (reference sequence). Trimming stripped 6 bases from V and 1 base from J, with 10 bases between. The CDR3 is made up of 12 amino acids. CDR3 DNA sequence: TGTGCCTGCGGACAGCAATCCTACGAGCAGTACTTC. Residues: CACGQQSYEQYF. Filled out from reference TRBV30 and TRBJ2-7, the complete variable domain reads SQTIHQWPATLVQPVGSPLSLECTVEGTSNPNLYWYRQAAGRGLQLLFYSVGIGQISSEVPQNLSASRPQDRQFILSSKKLLLSDSGFYLCACGQQSYEQYFGPGTRLTVT.

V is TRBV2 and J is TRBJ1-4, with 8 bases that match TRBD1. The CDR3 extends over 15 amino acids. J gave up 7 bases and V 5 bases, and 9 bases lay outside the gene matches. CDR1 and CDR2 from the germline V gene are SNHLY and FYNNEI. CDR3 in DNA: TGTGCCAGCAGTTCTCAGGGGGCTAAGGTTGAAAAACTGTTTTTT. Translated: CASSSQGAKVEKLFF.

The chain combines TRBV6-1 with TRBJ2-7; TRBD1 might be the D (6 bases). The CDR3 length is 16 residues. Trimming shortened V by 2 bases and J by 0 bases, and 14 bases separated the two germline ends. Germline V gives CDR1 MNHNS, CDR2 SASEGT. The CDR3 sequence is CASSETERQVSYEQYF. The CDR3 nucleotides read TGTGCCAGCAGTGAAACTGAAAGACAGGTCTCCTACGAGCAGTACTTC.

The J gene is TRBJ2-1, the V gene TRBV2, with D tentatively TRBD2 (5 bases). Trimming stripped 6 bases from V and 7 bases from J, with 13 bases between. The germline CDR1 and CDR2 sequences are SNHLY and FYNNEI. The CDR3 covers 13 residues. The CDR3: CASRQDRGNEQFF. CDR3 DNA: TGTGCCAGCAGGCAAGACCGGGGTAATGAGCAGTTCTTC.

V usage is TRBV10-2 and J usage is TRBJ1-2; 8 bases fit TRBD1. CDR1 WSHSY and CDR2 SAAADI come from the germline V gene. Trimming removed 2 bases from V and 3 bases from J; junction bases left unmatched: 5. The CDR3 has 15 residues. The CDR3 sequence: CASSEEQGEYYGYTF. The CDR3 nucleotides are TGCGCCAGCAGTGAGGAACAGGGGGAGTACTATGGCTACACCTTC.

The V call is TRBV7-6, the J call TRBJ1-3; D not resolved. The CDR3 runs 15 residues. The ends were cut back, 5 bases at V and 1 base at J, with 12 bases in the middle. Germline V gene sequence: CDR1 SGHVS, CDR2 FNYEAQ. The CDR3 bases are TGTGCCAGCAGCCCTCAGGAGGGTTCTGGAAACACCATATATTTT. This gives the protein CASSPQEGSGNTIYF.

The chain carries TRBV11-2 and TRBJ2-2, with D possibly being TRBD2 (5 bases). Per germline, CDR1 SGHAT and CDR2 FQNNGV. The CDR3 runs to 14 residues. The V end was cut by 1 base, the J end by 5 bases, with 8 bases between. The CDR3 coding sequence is TGTGCCAGCAGCTTAGCGGGAAGGACCGGGGAGCTGTTTTTT. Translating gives CASSLAGRTGELFF.

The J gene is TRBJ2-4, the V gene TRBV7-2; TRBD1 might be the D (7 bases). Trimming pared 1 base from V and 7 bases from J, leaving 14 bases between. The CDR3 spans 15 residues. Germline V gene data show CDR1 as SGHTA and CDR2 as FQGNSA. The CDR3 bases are TGTGCCAGCAGCTTAGTTGCAGGGGGGATGAACATTCAGTACTTC. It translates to CASSLVAGGMNIQYF. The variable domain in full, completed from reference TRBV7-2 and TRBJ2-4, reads GAGVSQSPSNKVTEKGKDVELRCDPISGHTALYWYRQSLGQGLEFLIYFQGNSAPDKSGLPSDRFSAERTGGSVSTLTIQRTQQEDSAVYLCASSLVAGGMNIQYFGAGTRLSVL.

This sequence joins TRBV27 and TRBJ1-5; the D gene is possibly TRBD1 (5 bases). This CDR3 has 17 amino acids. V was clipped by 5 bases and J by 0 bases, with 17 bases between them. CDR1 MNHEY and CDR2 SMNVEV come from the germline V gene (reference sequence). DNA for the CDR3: TGTGCCAGCAGTCCCCGAACAGGACGATATAGCAATCAGCCCCAGCATTTT. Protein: CASSPRTGRYSNQPQHF.

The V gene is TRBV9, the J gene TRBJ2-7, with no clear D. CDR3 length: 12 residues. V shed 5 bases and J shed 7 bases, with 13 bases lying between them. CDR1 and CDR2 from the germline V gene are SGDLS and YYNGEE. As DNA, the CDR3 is TGTGCCAGCAGTGGCCTTAACTGGGAGCAGTACTTC. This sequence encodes CASSGLNWEQYF. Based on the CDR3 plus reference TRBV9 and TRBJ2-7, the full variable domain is DSGVTQTPKHLITATGQRVTLRCSPRSGDLSVYWYQQSLDQGLQFLIQYYNGEERAKGNILERFSAQQFPDLHSELNLSSLELGDSALYFCASSGLNWEQYFGPGTRLTVT.

CDR3 coding DNA: TGTGCCATCAGTGAGGGGGAGGGCGATGGCTACACCTTC. It specifies CAISEGEGDGYTF. The gene calls are TRBV10-3 and TRBJ1-2, with D unclear. The CDR3 covers 13 residues. Trimming stripped 2 bases from V and 6 bases from J, with 10 bases between. CDR1 is ENHRY and CDR2 is SYGVKD in the germline V gene.

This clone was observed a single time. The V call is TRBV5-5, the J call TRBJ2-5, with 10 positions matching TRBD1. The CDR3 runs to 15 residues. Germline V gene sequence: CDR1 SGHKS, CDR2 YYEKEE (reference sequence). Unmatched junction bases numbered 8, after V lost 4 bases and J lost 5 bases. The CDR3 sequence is CASSAPGTGVETQYF. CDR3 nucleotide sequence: TGTGCCAGCAGCGCCCCCGGGACAGGGGTTGAGACCCAGTACTTC.

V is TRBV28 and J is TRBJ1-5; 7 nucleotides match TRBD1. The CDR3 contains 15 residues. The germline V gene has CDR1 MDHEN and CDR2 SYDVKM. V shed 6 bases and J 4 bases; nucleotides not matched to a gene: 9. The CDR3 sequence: CASRYTTGQNQPQHF. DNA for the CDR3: TGTGCCAGCAGGTATACGACAGGGCAAAATCAGCCCCAGCATTTT.

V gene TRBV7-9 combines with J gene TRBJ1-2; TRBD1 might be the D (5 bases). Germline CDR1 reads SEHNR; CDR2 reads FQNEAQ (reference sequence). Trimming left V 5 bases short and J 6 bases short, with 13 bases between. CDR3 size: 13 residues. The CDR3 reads CASSPSGFDGYTF. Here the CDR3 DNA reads TGTGCCAGCAGCCCTTCAGGGTTTGATGGCTACACCTTC.

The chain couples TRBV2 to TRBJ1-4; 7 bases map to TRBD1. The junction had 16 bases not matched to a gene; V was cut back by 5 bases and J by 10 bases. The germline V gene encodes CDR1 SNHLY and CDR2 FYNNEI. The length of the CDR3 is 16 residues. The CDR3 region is CASSKRGQGEVGKLFF. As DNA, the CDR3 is TGTGCCAGCAGTAAAAGGGGGCAGGGGGAGGTTGGAAAACTGTTTTTT.

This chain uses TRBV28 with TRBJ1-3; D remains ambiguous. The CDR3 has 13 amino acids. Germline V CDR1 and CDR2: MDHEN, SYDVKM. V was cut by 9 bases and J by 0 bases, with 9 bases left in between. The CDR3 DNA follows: TGTGCCAGTATGCGTTCCTCTGGAAACACCATATATTTT. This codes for CASMRSSGNTIYF.

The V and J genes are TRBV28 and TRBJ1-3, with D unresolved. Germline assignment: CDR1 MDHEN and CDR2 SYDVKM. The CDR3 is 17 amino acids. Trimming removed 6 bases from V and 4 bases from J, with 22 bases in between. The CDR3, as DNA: TGTGCCAGCAGCGCGGCGGGGTATCATCTGAGGGGAAACACCATATATTTT. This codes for CASSAAGYHLRGNTIYF.

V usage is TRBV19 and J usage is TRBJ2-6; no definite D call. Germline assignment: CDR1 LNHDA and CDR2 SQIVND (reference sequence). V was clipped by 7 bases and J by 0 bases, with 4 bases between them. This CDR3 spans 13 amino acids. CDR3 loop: CASKYSGANVLTF. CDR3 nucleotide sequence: TGTGCCAGTAAATACTCTGGGGCCAACGTCCTGACTTTC. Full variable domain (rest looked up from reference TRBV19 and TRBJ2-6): DGGITQSPKYLFRKEGQNVTLSCEQNLNHDAMYWYRQDPGQGLRLIYYSQIVNDFQKGDIAEGYSVSREKKESFPLTVTSAQKNPTAFYLCASKYSGANVLTFGAGSRLTVL.

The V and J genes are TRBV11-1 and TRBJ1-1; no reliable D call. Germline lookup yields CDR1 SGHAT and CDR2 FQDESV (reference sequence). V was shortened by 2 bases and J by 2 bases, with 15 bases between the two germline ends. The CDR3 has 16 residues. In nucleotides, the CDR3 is TGTGCCAGCAGCTTATCGGTCAATGGCTACAACACTGAAGCTTTCTTT. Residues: CASSLSVNGYNTEAFF.

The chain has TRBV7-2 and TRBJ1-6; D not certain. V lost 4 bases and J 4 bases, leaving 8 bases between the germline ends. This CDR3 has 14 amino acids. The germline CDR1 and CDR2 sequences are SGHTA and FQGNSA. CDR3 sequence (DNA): TGTGCCAGCAGCTCACAGCTTTATAATTCACCCCTCCACTTT. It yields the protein CASSSQLYNSPLHF.

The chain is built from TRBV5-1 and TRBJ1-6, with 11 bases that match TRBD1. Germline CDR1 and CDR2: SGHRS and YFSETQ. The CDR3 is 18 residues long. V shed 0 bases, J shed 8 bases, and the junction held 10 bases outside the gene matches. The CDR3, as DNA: TGCGCCAGCAGCTTGGAATGGGACAGGGGGGTAGAAGATTCACCCCTCCACTTT. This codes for CASSLEWDRGVEDSPLHF.

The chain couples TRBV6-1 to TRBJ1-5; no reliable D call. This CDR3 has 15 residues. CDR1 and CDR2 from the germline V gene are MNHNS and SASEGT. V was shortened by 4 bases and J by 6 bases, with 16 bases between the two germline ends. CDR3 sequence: CASSVEALAFQPQHF. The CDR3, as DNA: TGTGCCAGCAGTGTAGAAGCGTTAGCGTTTCAGCCCCAGCATTTT.